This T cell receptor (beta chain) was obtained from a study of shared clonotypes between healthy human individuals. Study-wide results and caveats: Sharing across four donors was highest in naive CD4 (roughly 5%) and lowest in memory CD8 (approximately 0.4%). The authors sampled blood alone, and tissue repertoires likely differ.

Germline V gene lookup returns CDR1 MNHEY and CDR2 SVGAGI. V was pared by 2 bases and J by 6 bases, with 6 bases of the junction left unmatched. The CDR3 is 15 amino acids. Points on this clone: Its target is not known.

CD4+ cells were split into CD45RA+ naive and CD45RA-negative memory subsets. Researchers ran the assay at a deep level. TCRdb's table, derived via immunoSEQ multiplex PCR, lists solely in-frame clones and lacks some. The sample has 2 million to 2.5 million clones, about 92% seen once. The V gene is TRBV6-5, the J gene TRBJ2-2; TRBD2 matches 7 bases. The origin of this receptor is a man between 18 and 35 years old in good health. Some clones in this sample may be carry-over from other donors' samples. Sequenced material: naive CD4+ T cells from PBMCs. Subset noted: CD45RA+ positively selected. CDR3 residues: CASSYGPRGAGELFF. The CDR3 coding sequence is TGTGCCAGCAGTTACGGGCCTCGGGGGGCCGGGGAGCTGTTTTTT.